These T cell receptor beta chains were read from a single sample in a study of cytomegalovirus exposure and HLA in healthy donors. The assay was immunoSEQ multiplex PCR, and TCRdb's table has in-frame clones only and misses some. The sample holds about 160,000 clones, around 82% seen once. Sequenced input: PBMCs. The receptors come from a man between 25 and 39 years old in good health and CMV-seronegative. Each CDR3 is given with its conserved first and last residue. The D gene is left open where the match is weak. Size is stated for part of the rows, as once, few or many counts, or as a class when the clone is expanded.

V	J	size	D	CDR3	DNA
TRBV7-2	TRBJ1-1	.	.	CASSLLSEAFF	TGTGCCAGCAGCTTATTATCGGAAGCTTTCTTT
TRBV4-2	TRBJ2-3	few	TRBD2	CASSQGSGGADTQYF	TGTGCCAGCAGCCAGGGGAGCGGGGGGGCAGATACGCAGTATTTT
TRBV10-3	TRBJ2-6	once	TRBD1	CAISESTGVGSGANVLTF	TGTGCCATCAGTGAGTCGACAGGGGTGGGCTCTGGGGCCAACGTCCTGACTTTC
TRBV5-1	TRBJ1-3	.	TRBD1	CASSPIGQGDGNTIYF	TGCGCCAGCAGCCCCATCGGACAGGGGGATGGAAACACCATATATTTT
TRBV10-3	TRBJ2-7	.	TRBD1	CAIRRDSDYEQYF	TGTGCCATCCGAAGGGACAGCGACTACGAGCAGTACTTC
TRBV6-1	TRBJ2-7	.	TRBD2	CASRPSGIPLEQYF	TGTGCCAGCAGACCTAGCGGGATCCCTCTTGAGCAGTACTTC
TRBV7-2	TRBJ2-3	.	.	CASSLITGIADTQYF	TGTGCCAGCAGCTTGATTACTGGTATAGCAGATACGCAGTATTTT
TRBV27	TRBJ1-3	.	.	CASRDLRAGLSGNTIYF	TGTGCCAGCAGGGACCTCAGGGCAGGTCTCTCTGGAAACACCATATATTTT
TRBV19	TRBJ2-1	.	.	CASSPGGPLQSYNEQFF	TGTGCCAGTAGTCCTGGCGGCCCCCTCCAATCCTACAATGAGCAGTTCTTC
TRBV5-6	TRBJ1-1	.	.	CASSSSAGLRTEAFF	TGTGCCAGCAGCTCCTCGGCAGGGTTAAGGACTGAAGCTTTCTTT
TRBV4-1	TRBJ2-5	.	TRBD2	CASSRLPLAGKETQYF	TGCGCCAGCAGCCGATTACCACTAGCGGGTAAAGAGACCCAGTACTTC
TRBV28	TRBJ1-2	.	TRBD1	CASSPGDRAYNYGYTF	TGTGCCAGCAGTCCGGGGGACAGGGCCTATAACTATGGCTACACCTTC
TRBV4-3	TRBJ2-5	few	.	CASSQDSDTGDEETQYF	TGCGCCAGCAGCCAAGATTCCGACACGGGGGATGAAGAGACCCAGTACTTC
TRBV6-1	TRBJ1-2	.	.	CASSEVRAAPHYGYTF	TGTGCCAGCAGTGAAGTGAGGGCAGCTCCGCACTATGGCTACACCTTC
TRBV4-1	TRBJ2-7	.	TRBD1	CASSQEDRGGSYEQYF	TGCGCCAGCAGCCAAGAAGACAGGGGCGGTTCCTACGAGCAGTACTTC
TRBV21-1	TRBJ1-5	.	.	CASTKRGTGGEVEQPQHF	TGTGCCAGCACCAAAAGGGGGACAGGGGGCGAAGTTGAACAGCCCCAGCATTTT
TRBV7-6	TRBJ1-4	.	TRBD1	CASSLSGGDEKLFF	TGTGCCAGCAGCTTATCAGGGGGTGATGAAAAACTGTTTTTT
TRBV9	TRBJ2-3	.	.	CASSVEQSLVGDTQYF	TGTGCCAGCAGCGTGGAGCAATCACTAGTGGGAGATACGCAGTATTTT
TRBV6-1	TRBJ2-7	.	.	CASSDRGVPGIYEQYF	TGTGCCAGCAGTGACAGGGGGGTCCCCGGAATCTACGAGCAGTACTTC
TRBV7-8	TRBJ1-2	few	TRBD1	CASSFWTGRGDGYTF	TGTGCCAGCAGCTTTTGGACAGGGCGAGGGGATGGCTACACCTTC
TRBV6-1	TRBJ1-5	.	.	CASSRKGNRDQPQHF	TGTGCCAGCAGTCGTAAGGGGAATAGAGATCAGCCCCAGCATTTT
TRBV7-6	TRBJ2-7	.	TRBD2	CASSRLAGGLEQYF	TGTGCCAGCAGCCGACTAGCGGGAGGGCTAGAGCAGTACTTC
TRBV4-3	TRBJ1-2	.	.	CASSPSTGGMGYTF	TGCGCCAGCAGCCCAAGTACGGGGGGAATGGGCTACACCTTC
TRBV6-6	TRBJ1-1	.	TRBD1	CAGGETGGKAFF	TGTGCCGGGGGGGAAACAGGGGGCAAAGCTTTCTTT
TRBV28	TRBJ2-1	.	TRBD2	CASSLLGTSGSGYEQFF	TGTGCCAGCAGTTTATTGGGGACTAGCGGGAGCGGTTATGAGCAGTTCTTC
TRBV5-4	TRBJ2-5	once	.	CASSPEGRPLGETQYF	TGTGCCAGCAGCCCCGAGGGCAGACCCCTGGGCGAGACCCAGTACTTC
TRBV6-5	TRBJ1-4	.	.	CASGPEGRYEKLFF	TGTGCCAGCGGGCCGGAGGGCCGTTATGAAAAACTGTTTTTT
TRBV6-5	TRBJ2-7	once	TRBD2	CASSQLAYYEQYF	TGTGCCAGCAGCCAACTAGCGTACTACGAGCAGTACTTC
TRBV7-2	TRBJ2-2	.	TRBD2	CASSFGGGATGELFF	TGTGCCAGCAGCTTTGGCGGGGGGGCCACCGGGGAGCTGTTTTTT
TRBV5-1	TRBJ1-2	.	.	CASSLAGDYGYTF	TGCGCCAGCAGCTTAGCGGGGGACTATGGCTACACCTTC
TRBV19	TRBJ1-2	.	.	CASSRTSQGYTF	TGTGCCAGTAGTCGGACATCGCAGGGCTACACCTTC
TRBV18	TRBJ1-1	.	.	CASSRARPRNTEAFF	TGTGCCAGCTCACGGGCCCGACCGAGGAACACTGAAGCTTTCTTT
TRBV19	TRBJ1-1	.	.	CASSIRSRATFF	TGTGCCAGTAGTATCCGGTCCAGGGCAACTTTCTTT
TRBV4-2	TRBJ2-1	.	TRBD1	CASSLGTGGYEQFF	TGTGCCAGCAGCCTCGGGACAGGGGGCTATGAGCAGTTCTTC
TRBV7-9	TRBJ2-7	.	.	CASSLDLSSYEQYF	TGTGCCAGCAGCTTAGATCTGAGCTCCTACGAGCAGTACTTC
TRBV27	TRBJ1-2	.	.	CASSLYSTNYGYTF	TGTGCCAGCAGTTTATATTCTACTAACTATGGCTACACCTTC
TRBV4-2	TRBJ1-1	few	TRBD1	CASSPRQGEMNTEAFF	TGTGCCAGCAGCCCCCGACAGGGTGAAATGAACACTGAAGCTTTCTTT
TRBV6-5	TRBJ2-7	.	.	CASSYPGVEQYF	TGTGCCAGCAGTTACCCGGGGGTTGAGCAGTACTTC
TRBV5-1	TRBJ1-5	.	TRBD1	CASSLSGRGHQPQHF	TGCGCCAGCAGCTTGTCTGGCAGGGGGCATCAGCCCCAGCATTTT
TRBV7-8	TRBJ1-1	few	TRBD1	CASSLVWGAGGEAFF	TGTGCCAGCAGCTTAGTATGGGGGGCAGGGGGTGAAGCTTTCTTT
TRBV2	TRBJ1-1	.	TRBD1	CASSDPTGGKSEAFF	TGTGCCAGCAGCGACCCGACAGGGGGCAAATCTGAAGCTTTCTTT
TRBV27	TRBJ2-3	.	TRBD2	CASTGLPPGGGDTQYF	TGTGCCAGCACGGGCCTTCCCCCGGGAGGGGGAGATACGCAGTATTTT
TRBV5-8	TRBJ2-7	.	.	CASSLRVGGTYEQYF	TGTGCCAGCAGCTTGCGTGTCGGCGGGACCTACGAGCAGTACTTC